The T cell receptor (beta chain) under discussion was sequenced for a study of graft-versus-host responses after intestinal transplantation. The overall study: Transplantation in recipients was multivisceral, liver-intestinal, or isolated intestinal. Induction using anti-thymocyte globulin, followed by tacrolimus and steroids for approximately 3 years, was given to all recipients.

The method was immunoSEQ multiplex PCR; TCRdb's version includes in-frame clones alone and lacks a portion of them. The table includes some 100,000 clones, less than 90% detected once. V shed 5 bases and J 4 bases; nucleotides not matched to a gene: 10. There are 15 residues in the CDR3. Germline V gives CDR1 SEHNR, CDR2 FQNEAQ (reference sequence). Notes on the study in general: GvH clones detected in recipient marrow included some appearing first in ileum or blood.

This clone was seen only a few times. The antigen remains unidentified. Sequencing was performed on unstimulated CD4+ T cells sorted from spleen or lymph node cells, taken before transplant. This TCR came from a human donor who was the organ donor for an intestinal transplant. V usage is TRBV7-9 and J usage is TRBJ1-2; 7 bases agree with TRBD1. CDR3 sequence reads: CASSQGGSSLYGYTF. CDR3 DNA: TGTGCCAGCAGCCAGGGGGGCAGTTCACTCTATGGCTACACCTTC.